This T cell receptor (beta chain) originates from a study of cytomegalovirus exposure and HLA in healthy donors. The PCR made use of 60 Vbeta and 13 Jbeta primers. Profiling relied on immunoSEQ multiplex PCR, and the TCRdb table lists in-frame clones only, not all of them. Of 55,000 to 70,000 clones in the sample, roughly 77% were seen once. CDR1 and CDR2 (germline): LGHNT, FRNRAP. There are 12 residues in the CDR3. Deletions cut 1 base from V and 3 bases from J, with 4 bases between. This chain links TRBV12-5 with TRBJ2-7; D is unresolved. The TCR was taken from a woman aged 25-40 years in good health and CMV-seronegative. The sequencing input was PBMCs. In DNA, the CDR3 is TGTGCTAGTGGTTTGGGGGGCTACGAGCAGTACGTC. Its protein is CASGLGGYEQYV.